Shown below are 21 T cell receptor beta chains from a single sample sequenced in a study of CD8 T cells in Susac syndrome (dated by TCRdb to the late 2010s). Preparation of the library involved the immunoSEQ multiplex PCR assay. RNA was extracted with the RNeasy kit and about 0.5 to 1 ug was reverse transcribed using random hexamers. The raw public reads went through TCRdb reprocessing: fastp at Q25, MiXCR clone calling, in-frame beta chains kept. Every distinct CDR3 protein forms one entry, paired with its most common genes and DNA. The sample has 140,000 to 150,000 distinct CDR3 sequences on record, around 95% of them singletons. The ten top clones hold over 0.1% of the sample. Material for sequencing was CD4+ T cells from PBMCs. These receptors originate from a human donor with multiple sclerosis.

The rearrangement links TRBV7-9 to TRBJ2-7; 14 bases line up with TRBD2. V gave up 5 bases and J gave up 6 bases; unmatched junction bases: 6. There are 15 residues in the CDR3. CDR1 is SEHNR, CDR2 FQNEAQ, per germline (reference sequence). CDR3 in amino acids: CASSLTGTSGSEQYF. CDR3 DNA sequence: TGTGCCAGCAGCCTAACTGGGACTAGCGGGAGCGAGCAGTACTTC.

The chain is built from TRBV27 and TRBJ2-3; 8 positions agree with TRBD1. After removal of 10 bases from V and 2 bases from J, the junction contained 5 bases not matched to a gene. CDR3 length: 13 residues. Germline V gene lookup returns CDR1 MNHEY and CDR2 SMNVEV (reference sequence). CDR3 bases: TGTGCCACCAGGACAGGGCTCACAGATACGCAGTATTTT. Residues: CATRTGLTDTQYF.

The rearrangement joins TRBV20-1 to TRBJ1-2; D gene unclear. V dropped 4 bases and J dropped 2 bases, with 11 bases sitting between them. The CDR3 consists of 13 residues. Germline assignment: CDR1 DFQATT and CDR2 SNEGSKA (reference sequence). The CDR3: CSAMKGDNYGYTF. CDR3 bases: TGCAGTGCTATGAAGGGCGACAACTATGGCTACACCTTC.

The count of this clonotype is one. This rearrangement joins TRBV4-1 to TRBJ1-1, with TRBD1 matching 9 bases. V shed 3 bases, J shed 1 base, and the junction held 12 bases outside the gene matches. The CDR3 runs 18 residues. Germline-derived CDR1 and CDR2 are MGHRA and YSYEKL. The CDR3 DNA is TGCGCCAGCAGCCACACATTCGGGACAGGGCGTCCGAACACTGAAGCTTTCTTT. Translation gives CASSHTFGTGRPNTEAFF.

The chain combines TRBV15 with TRBJ2-7, with unresolved D. From germline, CDR1 is LNHNV and CDR2 YYDKDF (reference sequence). The CDR3 extends over 15 amino acids. Between the trimmed V and J ends, which lost 5 bases and 0 bases, there was a span of 14 bases. The CDR3 DNA is TGTGCCACCAGCCACGGCCCTCCGGGCTCCTACGAGCAGTACTTC. Amino acids: CATSHGPPGSYEQYF.

The gene calls are TRBV4-2 and TRBJ1-1; 8 bases fit TRBD1. CDR1 and CDR2 (germline): LGHNA, YNFKEQ. V shed 0 bases and J 7 bases; nucleotides not matched to a gene: 7. This CDR3 is built from 15 residues. CDR3 region: CASSQDPDRAGEAFF. CDR3 sequence (DNA): TGTGCCAGCAGCCAAGACCCGGACAGGGCGGGTGAAGCTTTCTTT.

The gene calls are TRBV19 and TRBJ2-7; D gene uncertain. CDR1 LNHDA and CDR2 SQIVND come from the germline V gene (reference sequence). The CDR3 runs to 14 residues. Deletions cut 5 bases from V and 7 bases from J, with 18 bases between. This CDR3 reads CASSPSRTVGEQYF. CDR3 coding DNA: TGTGCCAGTAGTCCCTCTCGGACCGTGGGGGAGCAGTACTTC.

The chain employs TRBV6-6 and TRBJ2-1; 12 bases map to TRBD2. Germline V gene data show CDR1 as MNHNY and CDR2 as SVGAGI (reference sequence). V dropped 4 bases and J dropped 7; count of bases not matched to a gene: 2. The CDR3 contains 14 residues. The CDR3 loop reads CASSSSGRGNEQFF. CDR3 bases: TGTGCCAGCAGTTCTAGCGGGAGGGGAAATGAGCAGTTCTTC.

The chain couples TRBV6-5 to TRBJ2-3, with D uncertain. The length of the CDR3 is 14 residues. The ends were cut back, 0 bases at V and 2 bases at J, with 6 bases in the middle. Germline-derived CDR1 and CDR2 are MNHEY and SVGAGI. CDR3 sequence reads: CASSYSEYTDTQYF. CDR3 nucleotide sequence: TGTGCCAGCAGTTACTCGGAGTACACAGATACGCAGTATTTT.

The chain combines TRBV7-9 with TRBJ2-1, with TRBD2 identical over 9 bases. With 5 bases clipped from V and 6 bases from J, the junction kept 5 bases outside the gene matches. Germline V gene data show CDR1 as SEHNR and CDR2 as FQNEAQ (reference sequence). There are 14 residues in the CDR3. The CDR3 is CASSLGLAINEQFF. Written as DNA, the CDR3 is TGTGCCAGCAGCCTCGGACTAGCGATCAATGAGCAGTTCTTC. Full variable domain (remainder filled in from reference TRBV7-9 and TRBJ2-1): DTGVSQNPRHKITKRGQNVTFRCDPISEHNRLYWYRQTLGQGPEFLTYFQNEAQLEKSRLLSDRFSAERPKGSFSTLEIQRTEQGDSAMYLCASSLGLAINEQFFGPGTRLTVL.

The chain combines TRBV2 with TRBJ1-2; D is unclear. In germline, CDR1 is SNHLY, CDR2 FYNNEI. Trimming cost V 5 bases and J 6 bases, with 16 bases left between them. CDR3 length equals 14 residues. The CDR3 sequence is CASSSHSLLNGYTF. The CDR3 bases are TGTGCCAGCAGTTCCCACAGCCTACTGAATGGCTACACCTTC.

The chain recombines TRBV7-2 with TRBJ2-2; D is uncertain. CDR3 size: 13 residues. Trimming removed 2 bases from V and 3 bases from J, with 4 bases in between. Germline CDR1 reads SGHTA; CDR2 reads FQGNSA. In nucleotides, the CDR3 is TGTGCCAGCAGCTTATTAGACACCGGGGAGCTGTTTTTT. Its protein is CASSLLDTGELFF. The full variable domain, with the rest looked up from reference TRBV7-2 and TRBJ2-2, is GAGVSQSPSNKVTEKGKDVELRCDPISGHTALYWYRQSLGQGLEFLIYFQGNSAPDKSGLPSDRFSAERTGGSVSTLTIQRTQQEDSAVYLCASSLLDTGELFFGEGSRLTVL.

The chain links TRBV28 to TRBJ2-3, with 8 bases that match TRBD2. This CDR3 contains 15 residues. Germline CDR1 reads MDHEN; CDR2 reads SYDVKM. V shed 4 bases and J 6 bases; nucleotides not matched to a gene: 9. The CDR3 is CASSSLGGGRDTQYF. CDR3 bases: TGTGCCAGCAGTTCCCTTGGCGGGGGGCGGGATACGCAGTATTTT.

CDR3 DNA sequence: TGTGCCAGCAGCCAAGGGGCAGGGAGGCATTCCGAGCAGTACTTC. It encodes CASSQGAGRHSEQYF. This chain joins TRBV3-1 and TRBJ2-7; weak D call: TRBD2 (6 bases). Germline V gene sequence: CDR1 LGHDT, CDR2 YNNKEL (reference sequence). With 1 base removed from V and 6 bases from J, the gap between germline ends came to 16 bases. The CDR3 has 15 residues.

The genes are TRBV20-1 and TRBJ2-7; 8 bases fit TRBD1. Germline CDR1 and CDR2: DFQATT and SNEGSKA (reference sequence). J was trimmed by 5 bases and V by 5 bases; bases with no gene match: 11. This CDR3 has 14 residues. The CDR3 sequence: CSAGLTGGGNEQYF. CDR3 nucleotide sequence: TGCAGTGCTGGACTAACAGGGGGTGGGAACGAGCAGTACTTC.

V and J are TRBV6-5 and TRBJ1-1; a possible D gene is TRBD1 (5 bases). From germline, CDR1 is MNHEY and CDR2 SVGAGI. Trimming removed 0 bases from V and 1 base from J, with 12 bases in between. The CDR3 contains 16 residues. CDR3 protein: CASSYSTQVPNTEAFF. The CDR3 DNA follows: TGTGCCAGCAGTTACTCGACACAGGTTCCGAACACTGAAGCTTTCTTT.

This rearrangement joins TRBV2 to TRBJ1-5; 8 bases align to TRBD1. The CDR3 extends over 14 amino acids. After removal of 6 bases from V and 1 base from J, the junction contained 2 bases not matched to a gene. Per germline, CDR1 SNHLY and CDR2 FYNNEI. DNA for the CDR3: TGTGCCAGCAGGGACAGGGTCAGCAATCAGCCCCAGCATTTT. This translates into CASRDRVSNQPQHF.

This rearrangement joins TRBV3-1 to TRBJ1-1; 10 positions agree with TRBD1. This CDR3 region has 15 residues. Germline V gives CDR1 LGHDT, CDR2 YNNKEL (reference sequence). With V trimmed by 1 base and J by 4 bases, 3 bases remained unmatched. The CDR3 nucleotides read TGTGCCAGCAGCCAAGTTCGGACAGGGGGCACTGAAGCTTTCTTT. Protein sequence: CASSQVRTGGTEAFF. The full variable domain, its missing parts supplied by reference TRBV3-1 and TRBJ1-1, is DTAVSQTPKYLVTQMGNDKSIKCEQNLGHDTMYWYKQDSKKFLKIMFSYNNKELIINETVPNRFSPKSPDKAHLNLHINSLELGDSAVYFCASSQVRTGGTEAFFGQGTRLTVV.

V and J are TRBV20-1 and TRBJ2-3, with D possibly matching TRBD2 (5 bases). The germline CDR1 and CDR2 sequences are DFQATT and SNEGSKA (reference sequence). The CDR3 sequence is 15 residues long. V lost 0 bases and J 4 bases, leaving 14 bases between the germline ends. Written as DNA, the CDR3 is TGCAGTGCTAGAGATCGGGGTTCCGCAGCAGATACGCAGTATTTT. It yields the protein CSARDRGSAADTQYF.

V gene TRBV15 combines with J gene TRBJ2-1; TRBD2 is a possible D gene (6 bases). The CDR3 is 16 residues long. The germline V gene has CDR1 LNHNV and CDR2 YYDKDF (reference sequence). Trimming stripped 3 bases from V and 6 bases from J, with 18 bases between. The CDR3 sequence is CATSRPQLSSVNEQFF. The CDR3 DNA reads TGTGCCACCAGCAGGCCCCAGCTGTCTAGCGTCAATGAGCAGTTCTTC.

This sequence joins TRBV9 and TRBJ2-7, with TRBD2 matching over 7 bases. The CDR3 has 15 amino acids. After removal of 5 bases from V and 2 bases from J, the junction contained 10 bases not matched to a gene. CDR1 and CDR2 from the germline V gene are SGDLS and YYNGEE. The CDR3 DNA follows: TGTGCCAGCAGTCCTGGGGCGGGAGTGGCCTACGAGCAGTACTTC. Protein sequence: CASSPGAGVAYEQYF.